One sample yielded the 20 T cell receptor beta chains listed below, sequenced in a study of cytomegalovirus exposure and HLA in healthy donors. 13 Jbeta primers and 60 Vbeta primers were used for the PCR. TCRdb keeps only in-frame clones here, not all; method: immunoSEQ multiplex PCR. This sample yields 120,000 or so clones, of which approximately 17% are seen a single time; 2.9% belongs to the top ten. The sample taken for sequencing was PBMCs. The receptors were sampled from a female donor in good health and CMV-seropositive.

This clone was recorded at least ten times. The rearrangement links TRBV2 to TRBJ2-1, with 13 bases aligning to TRBD2. This CDR3 has 17 residues. V dropped 3 bases and J dropped 9; count of bases not matched to a gene: 11. Looked up from germline, CDR1 is SNHLY and CDR2 is FYNNEI. CDR3 bases: TGTGCCAGCAGTGAGGGACTAGCGGGAATACGTTCGGGTGAGCAGTTCTTC. The encoded protein is CASSEGLAGIRSGEQFF.

This clone has just a few counts. The J gene is TRBJ1-6, the V gene TRBV6-9; a weak D match, TRBD1 (6 bases). The V end lost 5 bases, the J end lost 7 bases, and 15 bases lay between the germline ends. Germline V gene data show CDR1 as MNHGY and CDR2 as SVAAGI. This CDR3 spans 15 amino acids. CDR3 loop: CASSNRTASNSPLHF. The CDR3 nucleotides are TGTGCCAGCAGTAACCGGACAGCCTCGAATTCACCCCTCCACTTT.

This clone showed up just a few times. The chain links TRBV6-6 to TRBJ1-1, with D unresolved. The CDR3 runs 16 residues. The V end lost 0 bases, the J end lost 0 bases, and 11 bases lay between the germline ends. Per the germline V gene, CDR1 is MNHNY and CDR2 is SVGAGI (reference sequence). The CDR3 DNA is TGTGCCAGCAGTTACTCGCTCCTAAGCATGAACACTGAAGCTTTCTTT. Its protein product is CASSYSLLSMNTEAFF.

This clone was picked up a small number of times. V is TRBV9 and J is TRBJ1-2; TRBD1 matches at 9 bases. Germline V gene sequence: CDR1 SGDLS, CDR2 YYNGEE. Unmatched junction bases numbered 6, after V lost 4 bases and J lost 5 bases. CDR3 length equals 14 residues. The CDR3 bases are TGTGCCAGCAGCTACGGACAGGGGCGATATGGCTACACCTTC. Its protein is CASSYGQGRYGYTF.

The V call is TRBV7-9, the J call TRBJ2-3; tentative D call: TRBD2 (6 bases). Germline V gene data show CDR1 as SEHNR and CDR2 as FQNEAQ (reference sequence). Trimming pared 4 bases from V and 4 bases from J, leaving 12 bases between. This CDR3 spans 14 amino acids. The CDR3 protein is CASSSRRGADTQYF. The CDR3 coding sequence is TGTGCCAGCAGCTCCCGGCGCGGGGCAGATACGCAGTATTTT.

This chain connects TRBV9 to TRBJ1-1, with D hard to call. The V gene's germline CDR1 is SGDLS and CDR2 YYNGEE. V gave up 0 bases and J gave up 1 base, with 10 bases separating them. The CDR3 is made up of 15 amino acids. The CDR3 DNA reads TGTGCCAGCAGCGTAGTTACAGCACGGAACACTGAAGCTTTCTTT. The encoded protein is CASSVVTARNTEAFF.

The chain couples TRBV5-1 to TRBJ2-7; D possibly corresponds to TRBD1 (5 bases). The CDR3 is 15 residues long. CDR1 and CDR2 (germline): SGHRS, YFSETQ. V was shortened by 1 base and J by 7 bases, with 18 bases between the two germline ends. As DNA, the CDR3 is TGCGCCAGCAGCTTGAGTGGCTCAGGGCCGGATGAGCAGTACTTC. Translating it yields CASSLSGSGPDEQYF.

The V gene is TRBV7-2, the J gene TRBJ2-1, with 7 bases fitting TRBD2. The germline V gene encodes CDR1 SGHTA and CDR2 FQGNSA. After removal of 4 bases from V and 5 bases from J, the junction contained 5 bases not matched to a gene. This CDR3 has 14 residues. The CDR3 DNA sequence: TGTGCCAGCAGCTCGGGACTAATTAACAATGAGCAGTTCTTC. This gives the protein CASSSGLINNEQFF. The full variable domain, its missing parts supplied by reference TRBV7-2 and TRBJ2-1, is GAGVSQSPSNKVTEKGKDVELRCDPISGHTALYWYRQSLGQGLEFLIYFQGNSAPDKSGLPSDRFSAERTGGSVSTLTIQRTQQEDSAVYLCASSSGLINNEQFFGPGTRLTVL.

This clone was detected a few times. V usage is TRBV19 and J usage is TRBJ2-5; the D is unclear. The CDR3 is 11 amino acids. The germline CDR1 and CDR2 sequences are LNHDA and SQIVND (reference sequence). The V end was cut by 4 bases, the J end by 4 bases, with 4 bases between. The CDR3 nucleotides are TGTGCCAGTAGTACGGGAGAGACCCAGTACTTC. Its protein is CASSTGETQYF.

This clone showed up just a few times. For the CDR3, the DNA is TGTGCCAGCTCACCACTTCGACAGGGTGGGGACACTGAAGCTTTCTTT. It yields the protein CASSPLRQGGDTEAFF. The chain employs TRBV18 and TRBJ1-1; 7 bases agree with TRBD1. V was clipped by 1 base and J by 3 bases; unmatched bases: 8. The germline gives CDR1 KGHSH, CDR2 LQKENI. CDR3 length: 16 residues. Full variable domain (outside the CDR3, taken from reference TRBV18 and TRBJ1-1): NAGVMQNPRHLVRRRGQEARLRCSPMKGHSHVYWYRQLPEEGLKFMVYLQKENIIDESGMPKERFSAEFPKEGPSILRIQQVVRGDSAAYFCASSPLRQGGDTEAFFGQGTRLTVV.

This chain connects TRBV2 to TRBJ1-5; possibly TRBD1 for D (6 bases). The CDR3 is 15 residues long. Looked up from germline, CDR1 is SNHLY and CDR2 is FYNNEI. The V end lost 7 bases, the J end lost 7 bases, and 20 bases lay between the germline ends. Here the CDR3 reads CASIEGQGISQPQHF. The CDR3 nucleotides read TGTGCCAGCATTGAGGGGCAGGGGATAAGCCAGCCCCAGCATTTT.

The chain is built from TRBV10-3 and TRBJ2-1, with 16 nucleotides matching TRBD2. CDR3 length equals 15 residues. V trimming: 11 bases; J trimming: 9 bases; junction bases outside the gene matches: 10. Germline lookup yields CDR1 ENHRY and CDR2 SYGVKD. As DNA, the CDR3 is TGTGCCGCAGGGACTAGCGGGGGGGCCTCAAGTGAGCAGTTCTTC. It codes for CAAGTSGGASSEQFF.

This clone came up a few times. The V call is TRBV5-3, the J call TRBJ2-7; TRBD1 aligns across 12 bases. TRBV5-3 is treated as an ORF (open reading frame) with a function not yet certain. V gave up 7 bases and J gave up 4 bases; unmatched junction bases: 9. CDR3 size: 15 residues. The CDR3: CARGIGDRGQYEQYF. The CDR3 DNA follows: TGTGCCAGAGGCATAGGGGACAGGGGGCAGTACGAGCAGTACTTC.

This clone has only a few counts. The V and J genes are TRBV5-1 and TRBJ1-1; TRBD1 might be the D (5 bases). This CDR3 comprises 14 residues. Trimming pared 5 bases from V and 2 bases from J, leaving 13 bases between. The germline CDR1 and CDR2 sequences are SGHRS and YFSETQ. CDR3 sequence reads: CASRETVFNTEAFF. The CDR3 bases are TGCGCCAGCAGGGAGACAGTGTTTAACACTGAAGCTTTCTTT.

This clone has just one count. The rearrangement joins TRBV7-8 to TRBJ1-6; no clear D. The ends were cut back, 6 bases at V and 11 bases at J, with 14 bases in the middle. Germline-derived CDR1 and CDR2 are SGHVS and FQNEAQ. The CDR3 spans 13 residues. The CDR3, as DNA: TGTGCCAGCAGTTCCTCAGACGGAGCACCCCTCCACTTT. The encoded protein is CASSSSDGAPLHF. Full variable domain (missing parts from reference TRBV7-8 and TRBJ1-6): GAGVSQSPRYKVAKRGQDVALRCDPISGHVSLFWYQQALGQGPEFLTYFQNEAQLDKSGLPSDRFFAERPEGSVSTLKIQRTQQEDSAVYLCASSSSDGAPLHFGNGTRLTVT.

The J gene is TRBJ2-7, the V gene TRBV4-1, with TRBD1 matching over 8 bases. The V segment lost 0 bases and the J segment 4 bases; nucleotides outside the gene matches: 5. The germline CDR1 and CDR2 sequences are MGHRA and YSYEKL. CDR3 length: 15 amino acids. In DNA form, the CDR3 reads TGCGCCAGCAGCCAAGATTGGCGACAGGGGTACGAGCAGTACTTC. Its protein product is CASSQDWRQGYEQYF.

This clone was detected a few times. This chain joins TRBV6-7 and TRBJ1-5; TRBD1 matches 8 bases. TRBV6-7 is an ORF for which the function is uncertain. This CDR3 region has 18 residues. The V gene end was trimmed by 6 bases and the J gene end by 2 bases; junction bases not matched to a gene: 15. The CDR3 spells CASSFDRDRTSRNQPQHF. The CDR3 DNA reads as TGTGCCAGCAGCTTCGACCGGGACAGGACGTCCCGCAATCAGCCCCAGCATTTT.

In its sample, this clone was seen a few times. The rearrangement joins TRBV5-6 to TRBJ1-4; no clear D gene. The germline V gene has CDR1 SGHDT and CDR2 YYEEEE. This CDR3 has 15 residues. V was trimmed by 0 bases and J by 7 bases, leaving 13 bases between them. The CDR3 DNA reads TGTGCCAGCAGCTTGGGTCCGGGATCGGGTGAAAAACTGTTTTTT. As protein: CASSLGPGSGEKLFF.

This clone was counted between two and nine times. This sequence joins TRBV4-2 and TRBJ1-4, with D maybe TRBD1 (6 bases). The CDR3 runs to 15 residues. Germline V gene lookup returns CDR1 LGHNA and CDR2 YNFKEQ. With 0 bases removed from V and 5 bases from J, the gap between germline ends came to 10 bases. The CDR3, as DNA: TGTGCCAGCAGCCAAGATCAGGGGCCAAATGAAAAACTGTTTTTT. Amino acid sequence: CASSQDQGPNEKLFF.

This clone was detected only a few times. This chain joins TRBV4-3 and TRBJ1-2; D gene unclear. Germline CDR1 and CDR2: LGHNA and YSLEER. With 1 base removed from V and 4 bases from J, the gap between germline ends came to 13 bases. The CDR3 has 15 amino acids. The CDR3 here is CASSQAEAGPYGYTF. The CDR3 region has the DNA TGCGCCAGCAGCCAAGCCGAAGCAGGCCCCTATGGCTACACCTTC.